The clone carrying this TCR beta chain was recorded once. This entry is derived from a study of blood T cell repertoires in COVID-19. Original processing methods: Amplification from reference gene primers served as the basis for estimated nucleated cell counts. Libraries were prepared by immunoSEQ multiplex PCR; TCRdb keeps only in-frame clonotypes and omits some of them. V, J and clone size derive from that table, while D and trimming were established from the DNA sequence. The repertoire consists of 200,000 to 250,000 clones, with around 80% occurring once and the leading ten covering approximately 7.2%. The germline gives CDR1 MNHEY, CDR2 SVGAGI. This CDR3 is 14 amino acids long. The ends were cut back, 7 bases at V and 3 bases at J, with 10 bases in the middle.

The specimen was peripheral blood. The chain has TRBV6-5 and TRBJ1-6; a possible D gene is TRBD1 (6 bases). This clonotype was obtained from a woman in her sixties or seventies with acute or convalescent COVID-19. The CDR3 here is CASINRDYNSPLHF. The CDR3 DNA follows: TGTGCCAGCATCAACAGGGACTATAATTCACCCCTCCACTTT.